Listed below are T cell receptor beta chains from one sample, sequenced in a study of shared clonotypes between healthy human individuals. Some clones are missing from TCRdb's copy, which holds only in-frame ones; the method was immunoSEQ multiplex PCR. Of fewer than 130,000 clones detected, approximately 70% appear once; the ten largest clones hold approximately 23%. The sequenced sample consisted of memory CD8+ T cells sorted from blood. The receptors shown here come from a woman in her twenties or thirties in good health. CDR3s leave out the opening cysteine and the closing phenylalanine or tryptophan. Each record gives: J gene, V gene, CDR3 length, CDR3 protein.

j_gene: TRBJ2-1; v_gene: TRBV6-9; len: 14; CDR3aa: ASSYLEGASYNEQF
j_gene: TRBJ2-3; v_gene: TRBV6-4; len: 14; CDR3aa: ASSEGGLAGSDTQY
j_gene: TRBJ2-6; v_gene: TRBV23-1; len: 16; CDR3aa: ASIRTGEDSSGANVLT
j_gene: TRBJ2-1; v_gene: TRBV19; len: 12; CDR3aa: ASSIAESYNEQF
j_gene: TRBJ2-1; v_gene: TRBV11-2; len: 13; CDR3aa: ASSLGQGYYNEQF
j_gene: TRBJ1-5; v_gene: TRBV25-1; len: 12; CDR3aa: ASSEDREDQPQH
j_gene: TRBJ2-7; v_gene: TRBV6-5; len: 14; CDR3aa: ASSYTGTGTSYEQY
j_gene: TRBJ2-1; v_gene: TRBV7-9; len: 11; CDR3aa: ASSLSQPYEQF
j_gene: TRBJ2-3; v_gene: TRBV27; len: 13; CDR3aa: ASSSGTSETDTQY
j_gene: TRBJ2-7; v_gene: TRBV7-3; len: 16; CDR3aa: ASSLMSALLRRGYEQY
j_gene: TRBJ1-4; v_gene: TRBV4-2; len: 15; CDR3aa: ASSLGGRLTEGEKLF
j_gene: TRBJ1-5; v_gene: TRBV15; len: 17; CDR3aa: ATSGGTDYQGWNNQPQH
j_gene: TRBJ1-1; v_gene: TRBV5-4; len: 10; CDR3aa: ASTAGNTEAF
j_gene: TRBJ2-2; v_gene: TRBV5-1; len: 13; CDR3aa: ASSLVGGNTGELF
j_gene: TRBJ1-6; v_gene: TRBV5-8; len: 13; CDR3aa: ASSSMTGGLSPLH
j_gene: TRBJ2-1; v_gene: TRBV9; len: 13; CDR3aa: ASSVVGSLEDEQF
j_gene: TRBJ1-1; v_gene: TRBV7-9; len: 14; CDR3aa: ASSSTGTTDPIEAF
j_gene: TRBJ2-1; v_gene: TRBV15; len: 14; CDR3aa: ATSRLTSGIPPEQF
j_gene: TRBJ1-1; v_gene: TRBV4-3; len: 9; CDR3aa: ASSQGSEAF
j_gene: TRBJ1-4; v_gene: TRBV4-1; len: 14; CDR3aa: ASSLATGTGDEKLF
j_gene: TRBJ1-2; v_gene: TRBV9; len: 12; CDR3aa: ASSVEVGSYGYT
j_gene: TRBJ2-1; v_gene: TRBV28; len: 13; CDR3aa: ASTGQVTRRNEQF
j_gene: TRBJ2-3; v_gene: TRBV9; len: 13; CDR3aa: ASTEFSTGTDTQY
j_gene: TRBJ2-1; v_gene: TRBV5-4; len: 12; CDR3aa: ASSPIDSGNEQF
j_gene: TRBJ1-1; v_gene: TRBV7-2; len: 11; CDR3aa: ASRWGVNTEAF
j_gene: -; v_gene: TRBV15; len: 13; CDR3aa: ATSPGGSGSDEQY
j_gene: TRBJ1-5; v_gene: TRBV7-8; len: 13; CDR3aa: ASSLSAQDNQPQH
j_gene: TRBJ1-3; v_gene: TRBV11-2; len: 14; CDR3aa: ASSLGPDLSGNTIY
j_gene: TRBJ2-1; v_gene: TRBV10-3; len: 16; CDR3aa: AIGWTSGPPYSYNEQF